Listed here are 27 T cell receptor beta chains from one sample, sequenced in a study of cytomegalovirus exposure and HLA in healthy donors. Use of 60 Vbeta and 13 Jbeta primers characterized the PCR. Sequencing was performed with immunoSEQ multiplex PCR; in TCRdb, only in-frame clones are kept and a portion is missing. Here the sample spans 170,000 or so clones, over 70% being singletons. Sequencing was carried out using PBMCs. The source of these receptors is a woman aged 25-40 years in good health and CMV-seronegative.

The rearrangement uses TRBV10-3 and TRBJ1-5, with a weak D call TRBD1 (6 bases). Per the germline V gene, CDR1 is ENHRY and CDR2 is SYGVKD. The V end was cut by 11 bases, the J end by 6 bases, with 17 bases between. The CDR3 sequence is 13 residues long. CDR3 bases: TGTGCCGCGCGAACTCAACAGGGTCAGCCCCAGCATTTT. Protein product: CAARTQQGQPQHF.

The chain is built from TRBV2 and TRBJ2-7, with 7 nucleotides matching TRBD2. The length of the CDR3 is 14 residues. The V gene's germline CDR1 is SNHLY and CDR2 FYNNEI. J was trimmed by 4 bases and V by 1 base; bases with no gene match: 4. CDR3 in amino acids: CASSEVRTRYEQYF. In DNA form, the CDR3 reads TGTGCCAGCAGTGAAGTGCGGACTAGGTACGAGCAGTACTTC.

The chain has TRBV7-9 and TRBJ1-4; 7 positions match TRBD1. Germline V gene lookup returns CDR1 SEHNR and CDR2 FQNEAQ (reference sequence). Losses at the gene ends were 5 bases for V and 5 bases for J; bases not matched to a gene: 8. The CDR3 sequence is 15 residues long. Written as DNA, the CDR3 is TGTGCCAGCAGCCTCGGGGACAGCAAAAATGAAAAACTGTTTTTT. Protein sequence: CASSLGDSKNEKLFF.

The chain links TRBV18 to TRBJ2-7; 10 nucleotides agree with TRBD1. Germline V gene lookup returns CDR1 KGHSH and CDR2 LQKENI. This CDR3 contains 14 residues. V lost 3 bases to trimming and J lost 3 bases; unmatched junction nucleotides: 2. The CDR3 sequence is CASSPGQGIYEQYF. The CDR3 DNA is TGTGCCAGCTCACCGGGACAGGGGATCTACGAGCAGTACTTC. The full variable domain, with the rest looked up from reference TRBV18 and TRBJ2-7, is NAGVMQNPRHLVRRRGQEARLRCSPMKGHSHVYWYRQLPEEGLKFMVYLQKENIIDESGMPKERFSAEFPKEGPSILRIQQVVRGDSAAYFCASSPGQGIYEQYFGPGTRLTVT.

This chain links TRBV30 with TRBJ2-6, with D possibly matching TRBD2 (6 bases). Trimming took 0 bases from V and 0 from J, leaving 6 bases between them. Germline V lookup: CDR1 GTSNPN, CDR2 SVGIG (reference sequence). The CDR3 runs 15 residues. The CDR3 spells CAWSVGSSGANVLTF. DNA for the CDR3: TGTGCCTGGAGTGTCGGGAGCTCTGGGGCCAACGTCCTGACTTTC.

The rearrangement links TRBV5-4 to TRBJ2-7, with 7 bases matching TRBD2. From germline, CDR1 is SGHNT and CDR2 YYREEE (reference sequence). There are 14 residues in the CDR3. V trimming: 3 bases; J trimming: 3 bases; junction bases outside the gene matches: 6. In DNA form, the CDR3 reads TGTGCCAGCAGCTCCGGGACTACCTTCTACGAGCAGTACTTC. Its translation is CASSSGTTFYEQYF.

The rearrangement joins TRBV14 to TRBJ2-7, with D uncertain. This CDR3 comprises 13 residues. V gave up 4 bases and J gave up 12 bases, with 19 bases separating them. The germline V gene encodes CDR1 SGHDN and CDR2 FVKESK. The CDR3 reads CASSPSLTGSSYF. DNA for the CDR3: TGTGCCAGCAGCCCTTCCCTCACCGGGTCTTCGTACTTC.

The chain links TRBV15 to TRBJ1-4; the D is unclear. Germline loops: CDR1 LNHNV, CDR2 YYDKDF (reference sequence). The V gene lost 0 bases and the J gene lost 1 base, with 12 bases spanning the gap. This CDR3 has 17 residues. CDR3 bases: TGTGCCACCAGCAGAGATTGGAGTAAAGGAACTAATGAAAAACTGTTTTTT. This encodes CATSRDWSKGTNEKLFF. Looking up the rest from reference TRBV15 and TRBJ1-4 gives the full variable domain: DAMVIQNPRYQVTQFGKPVTLSCSQTLNHNVMYWYQQKSSQAPKLLFHYYDKDFNNEADTPDNFQSRRPNTSFCFLDIRSPGLGDTAMYLCATSRDWSKGTNEKLFFGSGTQLSVL.

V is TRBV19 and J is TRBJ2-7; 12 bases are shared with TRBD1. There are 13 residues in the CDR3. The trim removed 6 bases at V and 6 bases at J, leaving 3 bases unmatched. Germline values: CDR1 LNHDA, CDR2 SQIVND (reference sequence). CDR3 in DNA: TGTGCCAGTAGGGGACAGGGGGCTCGCGAGCAGTACTTC. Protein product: CASRGQGAREQYF.

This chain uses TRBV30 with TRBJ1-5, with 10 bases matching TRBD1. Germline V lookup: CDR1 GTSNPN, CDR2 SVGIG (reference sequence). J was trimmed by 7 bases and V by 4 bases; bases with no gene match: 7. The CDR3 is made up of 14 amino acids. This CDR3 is CAWKDGTGVQPQHF. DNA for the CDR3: TGTGCCTGGAAGGATGGGACAGGGGTGCAGCCCCAGCATTTT.

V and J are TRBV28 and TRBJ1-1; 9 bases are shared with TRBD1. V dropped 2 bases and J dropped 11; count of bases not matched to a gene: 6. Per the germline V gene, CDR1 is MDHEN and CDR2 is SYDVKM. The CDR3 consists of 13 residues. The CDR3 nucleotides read TGTGCCAGCAGTTTAGGCGGGACAGGGTTGGCTTTCTTT. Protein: CASSLGGTGLAFF.

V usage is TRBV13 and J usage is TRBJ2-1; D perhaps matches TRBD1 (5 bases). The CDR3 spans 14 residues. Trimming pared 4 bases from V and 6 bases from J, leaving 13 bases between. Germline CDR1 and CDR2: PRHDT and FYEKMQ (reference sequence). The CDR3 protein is CASSSRQSTNEQFF. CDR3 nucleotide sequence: TGTGCCAGCAGCTCCCGACAGTCAACCAATGAGCAGTTCTTC.

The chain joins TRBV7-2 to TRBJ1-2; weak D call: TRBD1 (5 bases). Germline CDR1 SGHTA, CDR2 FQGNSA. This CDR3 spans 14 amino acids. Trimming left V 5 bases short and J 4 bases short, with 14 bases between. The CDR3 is CASSPDGGGYGYTF. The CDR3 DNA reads TGTGCCAGCAGCCCTGACGGGGGGGGCTATGGCTACACCTTC.

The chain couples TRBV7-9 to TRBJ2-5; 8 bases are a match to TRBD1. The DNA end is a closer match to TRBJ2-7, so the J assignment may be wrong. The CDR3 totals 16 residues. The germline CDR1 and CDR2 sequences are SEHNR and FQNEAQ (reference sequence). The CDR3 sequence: CASSVDRTGYSYEQYF. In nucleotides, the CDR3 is TGTGCCAGCAGCGTAGACCGGACAGGGTATTCGTACGAGCAGTACTTC.

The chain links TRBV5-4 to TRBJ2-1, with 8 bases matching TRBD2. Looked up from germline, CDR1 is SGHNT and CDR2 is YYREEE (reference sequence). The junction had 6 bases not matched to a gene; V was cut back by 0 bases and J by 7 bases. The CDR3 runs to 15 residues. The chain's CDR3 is CASSLVASGPNEQFF. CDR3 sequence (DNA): TGTGCCAGCAGCTTGGTGGCTAGCGGGCCGAATGAGCAGTTCTTC.

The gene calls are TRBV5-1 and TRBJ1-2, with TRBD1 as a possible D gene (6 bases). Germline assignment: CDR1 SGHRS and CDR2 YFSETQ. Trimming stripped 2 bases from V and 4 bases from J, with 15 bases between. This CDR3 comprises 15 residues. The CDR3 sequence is CASSFDRSAGYGYTF. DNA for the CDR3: TGCGCCAGCAGCTTCGACAGGTCGGCGGGCTATGGCTACACCTTC.

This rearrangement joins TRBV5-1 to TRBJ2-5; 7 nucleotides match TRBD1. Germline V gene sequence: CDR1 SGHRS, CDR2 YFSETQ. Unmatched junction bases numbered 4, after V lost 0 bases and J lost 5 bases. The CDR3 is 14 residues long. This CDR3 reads CASSLAPGGETQYF. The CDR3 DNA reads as TGCGCCAGCAGCTTGGCGCCAGGGGGTGAGACCCAGTACTTC.

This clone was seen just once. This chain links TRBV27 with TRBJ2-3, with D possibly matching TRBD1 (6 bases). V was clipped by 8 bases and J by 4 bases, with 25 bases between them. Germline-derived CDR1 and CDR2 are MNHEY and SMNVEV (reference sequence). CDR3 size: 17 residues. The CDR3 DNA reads TGTGCCAGCCTTATGACACGGCCGACAGGCCTTCCAGATACGCAGTATTTT. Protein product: CASLMTRPTGLPDTQYF.

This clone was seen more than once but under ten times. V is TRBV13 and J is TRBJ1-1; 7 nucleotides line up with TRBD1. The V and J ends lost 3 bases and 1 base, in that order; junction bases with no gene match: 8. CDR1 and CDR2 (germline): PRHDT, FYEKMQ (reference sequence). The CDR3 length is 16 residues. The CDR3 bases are TGTGCCAGCAGCTTCGGGTCGGGGACAGCGAACACTGAAGCTTTCTTT. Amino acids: CASSFGSGTANTEAFF. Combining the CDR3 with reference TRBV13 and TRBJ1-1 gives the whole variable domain AAGVIQSPRHLIKEKRETATLKCYPIPRHDTVYWYQQGPGQDPQFLISFYEKMQSDKGSIPDRFSAQQFSDYHSELNMSSLELGDSALYFCASSFGSGTANTEAFFGQGTRLTVV.

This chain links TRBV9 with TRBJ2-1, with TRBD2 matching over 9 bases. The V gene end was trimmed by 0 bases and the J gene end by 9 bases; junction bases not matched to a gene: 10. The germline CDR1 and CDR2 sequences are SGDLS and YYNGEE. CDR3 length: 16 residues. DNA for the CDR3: TGTGCCAGCAGCGTAGCTAGCGGGGCTTTTTCGGGTGAGCAGTTCTTC. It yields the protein CASSVASGAFSGEQFF.

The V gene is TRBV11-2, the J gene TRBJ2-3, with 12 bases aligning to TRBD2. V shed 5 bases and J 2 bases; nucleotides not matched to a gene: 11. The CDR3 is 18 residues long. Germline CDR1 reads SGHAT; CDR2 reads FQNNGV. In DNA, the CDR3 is TGTGCCAGCAGCCCATTGGGACTAGCGGGCCTCTCCACAGATACGCAGTATTTT. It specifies CASSPLGLAGLSTDTQYF.

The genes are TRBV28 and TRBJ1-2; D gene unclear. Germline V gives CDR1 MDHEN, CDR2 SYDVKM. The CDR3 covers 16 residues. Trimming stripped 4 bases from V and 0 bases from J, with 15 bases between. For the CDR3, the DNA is TGTGCCAGCAGTTCCTTGCACAGATTACCTAACTATGGCTACACCTTC. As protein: CASSSLHRLPNYGYTF.

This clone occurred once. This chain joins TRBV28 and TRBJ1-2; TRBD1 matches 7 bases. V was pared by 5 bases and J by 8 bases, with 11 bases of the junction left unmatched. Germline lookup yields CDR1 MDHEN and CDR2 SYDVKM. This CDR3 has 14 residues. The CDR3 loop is CASSETTGAQGYTF. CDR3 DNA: TGTGCCAGCAGTGAGACTACAGGGGCGCAAGGCTACACCTTC.

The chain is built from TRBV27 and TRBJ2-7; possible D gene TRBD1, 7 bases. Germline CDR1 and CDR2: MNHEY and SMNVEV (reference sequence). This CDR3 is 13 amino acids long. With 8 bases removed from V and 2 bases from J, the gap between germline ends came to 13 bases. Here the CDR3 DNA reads TGTGCCAGCTCACCCAGGGGGGCCTACGAGCAGTACTTC. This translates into CASSPRGAYEQYF.

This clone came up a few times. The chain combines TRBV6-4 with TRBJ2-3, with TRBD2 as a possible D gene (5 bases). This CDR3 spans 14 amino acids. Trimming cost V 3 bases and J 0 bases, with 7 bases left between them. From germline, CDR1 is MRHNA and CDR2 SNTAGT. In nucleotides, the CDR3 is TGTGCCAGCAGTGAGGGCGGGAGCACAGATACGCAGTATTTT. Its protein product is CASSEGGSTDTQYF.

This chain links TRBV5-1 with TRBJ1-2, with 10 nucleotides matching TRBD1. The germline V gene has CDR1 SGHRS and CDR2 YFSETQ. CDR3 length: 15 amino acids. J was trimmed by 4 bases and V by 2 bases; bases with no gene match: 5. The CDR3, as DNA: TGCGCCAGCAGCTTAACCGGGACAGGGGCCTATGGCTACACCTTC. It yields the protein CASSLTGTGAYGYTF. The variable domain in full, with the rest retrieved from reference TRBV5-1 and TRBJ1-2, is KAGVTQTPRYLIKTRGQQVTLSCSPISGHRSVSWYQQTPGQGLQFLFEYFSETQRNKGNFPGRFSGRQFSNSRSEMNVSTLELGDSALYLCASSLTGTGAYGYTFGSGTRLTVV.

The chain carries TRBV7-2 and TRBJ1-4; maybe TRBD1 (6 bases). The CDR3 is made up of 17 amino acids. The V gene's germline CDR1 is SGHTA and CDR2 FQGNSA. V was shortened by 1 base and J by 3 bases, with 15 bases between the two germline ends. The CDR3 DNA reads TGTGCCAGCAGCTTAGGTTGGGGGGGCCGATCTAATGAAAAACTGTTTTTT. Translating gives CASSLGWGGRSNEKLFF.